The next 5 T cell receptor beta chains were all read from a single sample in a study of blood T cell repertoires in COVID-19. Libraries were prepared by immunoSEQ multiplex PCR; TCRdb keeps only in-frame clonotypes and omits some of them. The sample yields 200,000 to 250,000 clones, about 84% seen once. Sequencing was done on a sample of peripheral blood. These receptors all come from a human donor in a cohort sampled during active COVID-19.

The chain uses TRBV5-1 and TRBJ2-1; 10 positions agree with TRBD2. J lost 1 base, V lost 3 bases, and 7 bases had no gene match. The germline gives CDR1 SGHRS, CDR2 YFSETQ. The CDR3 is made up of 17 amino acids. Here the CDR3 DNA reads TGCGCCAGCAGCTCCTCTCTACTAGCGGGATCCTACAATGAGCAGTTCTTC. Translation: CASSSSLLAGSYNEQFF.

The chain combines TRBV6-6 with TRBJ2-3; the match to TRBD2 covers 10 bases. Per germline, CDR1 MNHNY and CDR2 SVGAGI (reference sequence). Trimming at V came to 5 bases and at J to 2 bases, leaving 10 bases not matched to a gene. This CDR3 contains 17 residues. The CDR3, as DNA: TGTGCCAGCAGTCTTCGGACTAGCGGAGTCAACACAGATACGCAGTATTTT. Residues: CASSLRTSGVNTDTQYF.

The rearrangement uses TRBV28 and TRBJ1-2; 10 positions agree with TRBD1. This CDR3 spans 17 amino acids. The germline V gene has CDR1 MDHEN and CDR2 SYDVKM. Unmatched junction bases numbered 14, after V lost 6 bases and J lost 4 bases. The CDR3 DNA follows: TGTGCCAGCAGCCCCCCTTCCGGGACAGGGGTTACCTATGGCTACACCTTC. Its protein product is CASSPPSGTGVTYGYTF.

The genes are TRBV5-4 and TRBJ1-1; perhaps TRBD1 as D (5 bases). Germline V gene lookup returns CDR1 SGHNT and CDR2 YYREEE (reference sequence). The CDR3 runs 14 residues. The germline V and J ends were trimmed by 0 bases and 5 bases, with 11 bases remaining between them. The CDR3 region has the DNA TGTGCCAGCAGCTTGGAGGGGCCAGGGACTGAAGCTTTCTTT. Translating it yields CASSLEGPGTEAFF. Full variable domain (missing parts from reference TRBV5-4 and TRBJ1-1): ETGVTQSPTHLIKTRGQQVTLRCSSQSGHNTVSWYQQALGQGPQFIFQYYREEENGRGNFPPRFSGLQFPNYSSELNVNALELDDSALYLCASSLEGPGTEAFFGQGTRLTVV.

The rearrangement joins TRBV7-2 to TRBJ1-5; no firm D call. The V end was cut by 3 bases, the J end by 1 base, with 4 bases between. The CDR3 loop spans 13 amino acids. Per germline, CDR1 SGHTA and CDR2 FQGNSA. This chain's CDR3 is CASSFQSNQPQHF. The CDR3 DNA reads TGTGCCAGCAGCTTTCAGAGCAATCAGCCCCAGCATTTT.